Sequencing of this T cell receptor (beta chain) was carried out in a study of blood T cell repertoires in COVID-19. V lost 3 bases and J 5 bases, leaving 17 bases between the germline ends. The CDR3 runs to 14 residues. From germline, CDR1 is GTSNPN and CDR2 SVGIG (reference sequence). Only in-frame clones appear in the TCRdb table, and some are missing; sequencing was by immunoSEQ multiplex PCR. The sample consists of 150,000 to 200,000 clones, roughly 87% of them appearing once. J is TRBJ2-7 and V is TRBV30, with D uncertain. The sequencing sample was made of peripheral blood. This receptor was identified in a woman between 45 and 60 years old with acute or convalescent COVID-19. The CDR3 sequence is CAWRDIGGQHEQYF. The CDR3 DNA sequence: TGTGCCTGGAGAGATATAGGTGGGCAACACGAGCAGTACTTC.